This is a list of T cell receptor beta chains from one sample in a study of shared clonotypes between healthy human individuals. Here immunoSEQ multiplex PCR was the method, and the copy in TCRdb shows in-frame clones only, minus some. The table has 2 million or so clones, about 95% seen once. The sample consisted of naive CD8+ T cells sorted from blood. All receptors derive from a man aged 18 to 35 in good health. Each CDR3 is given with its conserved first and last residue. A D gene is named only where the DNA matches it firmly. Expanded clones are given a class, and other clones once, few, many or no size at all.

v_call	cdr3_length	d_call	j_call	clone_size	cdr3_nt	cdr3_aa
TRBV27	15	TRBD1	TRBJ2-7	NA	TGTGCCAGCAGTCCGCGACAGGGCAACCTCTTAGAGCAGTACTTC	CASSPRQGNLLEQYF
TRBV30	16	NA	TRBJ1-1	NA	TGTGCCTGGAGTGTACAGAGGACAGACATGAACACTGAAGCTTTCTTT	CAWSVQRTDMNTEAFF
TRBV5-6	14	TRBD1	TRBJ1-2	NA	TGTGCCAGCAGCTTCGAGACAGGGGGTTCCGGCTACACCTTC	CASSFETGGSGYTF
TRBV7-9	16	NA	TRBJ2-5	NA	TGTGCCAGCAGCTTAGTAGTAGGGAGGACACAAGAGACCCAGTACTTC	CASSLVVGRTQETQYF
TRBV28	14	TRBD2	TRBJ2-1	NA	TGTGCCAGCAGTTTATTGCGGGGGGACAATGAGCAGTTCTTC	CASSLLRGDNEQFF
TRBV27	15	TRBD2	TRBJ2-3	NA	TGTGCCAGCAGTTTACGGACTAGCGGGGAGGATACGCAGTATTTT	CASSLRTSGEDTQYF
TRBV2	14	NA	TRBJ2-5	NA	TGTGCCAGCAGCCGGGACCCGGGCCCGGGGACCCAGTACTTC	CASSRDPGPGTQYF
TRBV28	15	NA	TRBJ2-7	NA	TGTGCCAGCAGTTTGTGGGACAAATATTCCTACGAGCAGTACTTC	CASSLWDKYSYEQYF
TRBV18	15	TRBD2	TRBJ2-5	NA	TGTGCCAGCTCATGGACTAGCGGGGGCCGTGAGACCCAGTACTTC	CASSWTSGGRETQYF
TRBV4-1	13	NA	TRBJ1-2	NA	TGCGCCAGCAGCCAGAGGGACACCTATGGCTACACCTTC	CASSQRDTYGYTF
TRBV27	12	TRBD1	TRBJ2-7	NA	TGTGCCAGCAGTTGGGGACAGGGAGAGCAGTACTTC	CASSWGQGEQYF
TRBV28	15	TRBD1	TRBJ1-1	NA	TGTGCCAGTTTCCCTCGACAGGGGGCGAGGACTGAAGCTTTCTTT	CASFPRQGARTEAFF
TRBV30	14	NA	TRBJ1-5	NA	TGTGCCTGGAGTGTTATAGGGTCGGAGCAGCCCCAGCATTTT	CAWSVIGSEQPQHF
TRBV27	13	TRBD1	TRBJ2-7	once	TGTGCCAGCAGCCTGACAGGGCCCTACGAGCAGTACTTC	CASSLTGPYEQYF
TRBV4-1	15	NA	TRBJ1-1	NA	TGCGCCAGCAGCCAAACTATGACCCTGAACACTGAAGCTTTCTTT	CASSQTMTLNTEAFF
TRBV9	16	TRBD2	TRBJ2-7	once	TGTGCCAGCAGCGGCAATTGGACTAGCGAGTCCTACGAGCAGTACTTC	CASSGNWTSESYEQYF
TRBV6-6	12	NA	TRBJ1-6	NA	TGTGCCAGCCGAGATCGTATTTCACCCCTCCACTTT	CASRDRISPLHF
TRBV27	14	TRBD1	TRBJ1-2	once	TGTGCCAGCAGCTTGACAGGGTCTAACTATGGCTACACCTTC	CASSLTGSNYGYTF
TRBV30	15	NA	TRBJ1-2	NA	TGTGCCTGGAGTTACACGGGGCAGGACCTCTATGGCTACACCTTC	CAWSYTGQDLYGYTF
TRBV2	14	NA	TRBJ2-2	NA	TGTGCCAGCTTATCTCCCCGATACACCGGGGAGCTGTTTTTT	CASLSPRYTGELFF
TRBV5-5	15	NA	TRBJ1-5	NA	TGTGCCAGCAGCTACGGAATTGAGAGCAATCAGCCCCAGCATTTT	CASSYGIESNQPQHF
TRBV2	14	NA	TRBJ2-5	NA	TGTGCCAGCAGTGAGGGGGTAGACCAAGAGACCCAGTACTTC	CASSEGVDQETQYF
TRBV15	11	NA	TRBJ2-1	NA	TGTGCCACCAGCAGGGTGGGTGAGCAGTTCTTC	CATSRVGEQFF
TRBV11-3	12	NA	TRBJ2-3	few	TGTGCCAGCAGCTTAAATACAGATACGCAGTATTTT	CASSLNTDTQYF
TRBV7-8	15	TRBD2	TRBJ2-2	NA	TGTGCCAGCAGCCTAGCGGGAGGGTCCACCGGGGAGCTGTTTTTT	CASSLAGGSTGELFF
TRBV7-2	13	NA	TRBJ2-2	NA	TGTGCCAGCAGCTTCTATAATACCGGGGAGCTGTTTTTT	CASSFYNTGELFF
TRBV4-3	16	TRBD1	TRBJ1-6	once	TGCGCCAGCAGCCAAACAGGGGTGGGCTATAATTCACCCCTCCACTTT	CASSQTGVGYNSPLHF
TRBV7-2	15	TRBD2	TRBJ2-5	NA	TGTGCCAGCAGCTTAGGCGGGAGTCGGGGAGAGACCCAGTACTTC	CASSLGGSRGETQYF
TRBV28	16	NA	TRBJ1-5	NA	TGTGCCAGCAGTCAAGACTACGACCGGGAGGGTCAGCCCCAGCATTTT	CASSQDYDREGQPQHF
TRBV7-9	16	TRBD2	TRBJ2-5	NA	TGTGCCAGCAGCTTTACAGTAGCGGGAGATAGAGAGACCCAGTACTTC	CASSFTVAGDRETQYF
TRBV4-1	15	NA	TRBJ2-2	NA	TGCGCCAGCAGCAAGAGACTAGCGAACACCGGGGAGCTGTTTTTT	CASSKRLANTGELFF
TRBV7-9	16	NA	TRBJ2-4	once	TGTGCCAGCAGCTTTCCTCAACGGGACATGAAAAACATTCAGTACTTC	CASSFPQRDMKNIQYF
TRBV13	12	NA	TRBJ2-1	NA	TGTGCCAGCAGCTCAGATTACAATGAGCAGTTCTTC	CASSSDYNEQFF
TRBV29-1	13	TRBD1	TRBJ1-2	NA	TGCAGCGTTGCACCGGGACAGGACTATGGCTACACCTTC	CSVAPGQDYGYTF
TRBV29-1	12	NA	TRBJ1-2	NA	TGCAGCACCCGAAGTGGTGACTATGGCTACACCTTC	CSTRSGDYGYTF
TRBV5-5	15	TRBD1	TRBJ1-6	once	TGTGCCAGCACCTTGACAGGGTTGAATAATTCACCCCTCCACTTT	CASTLTGLNNSPLHF
TRBV4-1	16	NA	TRBJ2-7	NA	TGCGCCAGCAGCCAAGATAGGACTGGCGGGGGCAACGAGCAGTACTTC	CASSQDRTGGGNEQYF
TRBV4-1	14	NA	TRBJ2-3	NA	TGCGCCAGCGGAGGGCGGATTAGCACAGATACGCAGTATTTT	CASGGRISTDTQYF
TRBV2	14	NA	TRBJ2-1	NA	TGTGCCAGCAGCCGGACAGCCCTCTACAATGAGCAGTTCTTC	CASSRTALYNEQFF
TRBV5-1	15	TRBD2	TRBJ2-7	NA	TGCGCCAGCAGCTCACCGGGACTAGCGGAGTACGAGCAGTACTTC	CASSSPGLAEYEQYF
TRBV19	18	TRBD2	TRBJ2-1	NA	TGTGCCAGCCGGGGGGTTAGCGGGGGCCTAACACCCGACAATGAGCAGTTCTTC	CASRGVSGGLTPDNEQFF
TRBV7-9	14	NA	TRBJ1-2	few	TGTGCCAGCAGCTTAGTTGGCGCGTCTTATGGCTACACCTTC	CASSLVGASYGYTF
TRBV19	18	NA	TRBJ1-6	NA	TGTGCCAGTAGTATAAGGGCTGGAGAGTGGTCCTATAATTCACCCCTCCACTTT	CASSIRAGEWSYNSPLHF
TRBV5-4	14	TRBD2	TRBJ2-7	NA	TGTGCCAGCAGCATTAGCGGGGCAGACTACGAGCAGTACTTC	CASSISGADYEQYF
TRBV4-1	18	NA	TRBJ1-2	NA	TGCGCCAGCAGCCAGTTACCCGGTGTAGGGGCCGGGAGCTATGGCTACACCTTC	CASSQLPGVGAGSYGYTF
TRBV30	15	TRBD1	TRBJ1-5	NA	TGTGCCTGGAGTGACGGACAGGGTTGGGATCAGCCCCAGCATTTT	CAWSDGQGWDQPQHF
TRBV6-1	14	NA	TRBJ1-5	NA	TGTGCCAGCAGTGGTGGTGGGGAGAATCAGCCCCAGCATTTT	CASSGGGENQPQHF
TRBV10-2	13	TRBD1	TRBJ2-7	once	TGCGCCAGCACACAGACAGGGGCGGACGAGCAGTACTTC	CASTQTGADEQYF
TRBV2	13	NA	TRBJ1-5	NA	TGTGCCAGCAGCGCGACCAGGGGAGAGCCCCAGCATTTT	CASSATRGEPQHF
TRBV15	15	NA	TRBJ2-3	NA	TGTGCCACCAGCAGAGTTAGCGGATACACAGATACGCAGTATTTT	CATSRVSGYTDTQYF
TRBV6-6	15	NA	TRBJ2-5	NA	TGTGCCAGCAGTTACTCTGCAGGGATCCTGGAGACCCAGTACTTC	CASSYSAGILETQYF
TRBV4-1	17	TRBD2	TRBJ2-1	NA	TGCGCCAGCAGCCAAGCTCCCCCCCGGGGGGGCTACAATGAGCAGTTCTTC	CASSQAPPRGGYNEQFF
TRBV27	14	TRBD2	TRBJ2-3	NA	TGTGCCAGCAGTTTCTTCGGGACTAGCGAGGCGCAGTATTTT	CASSFFGTSEAQYF
TRBV5-4	14	NA	TRBJ2-1	NA	TGTGCCAGCAGCCTTTACGGACCCGCTCCGGAGCAGTTCTTC	CASSLYGPAPEQFF
TRBV30	14	TRBD1	TRBJ2-5	NA	TGTGCCTGGAGCCCCGGGACAGGAGGAGAGACCCAGTACTTC	CAWSPGTGGETQYF
TRBV6-5	16	TRBD1	TRBJ2-5	NA	TGTGCCAGCAGTTTCACAAAAGACAGGGTAGGGGAGACCCAGTACTTC	CASSFTKDRVGETQYF
TRBV7-3	16	TRBD2	TRBJ2-3	NA	TGTGCCAGCAGCTTAACTAGCGGGGGACGCACAGATACGCAGTATTTT	CASSLTSGGRTDTQYF